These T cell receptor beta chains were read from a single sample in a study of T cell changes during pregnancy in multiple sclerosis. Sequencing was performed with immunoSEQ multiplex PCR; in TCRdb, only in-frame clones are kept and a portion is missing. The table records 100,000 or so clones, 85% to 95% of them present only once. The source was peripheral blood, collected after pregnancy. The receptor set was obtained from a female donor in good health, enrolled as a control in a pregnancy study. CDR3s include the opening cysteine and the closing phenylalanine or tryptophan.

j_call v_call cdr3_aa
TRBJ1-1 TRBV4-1 CASRHRETEAFF
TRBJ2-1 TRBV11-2 CASSPSGSSYEQFF
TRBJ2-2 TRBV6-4 CASSDSADSGELFF
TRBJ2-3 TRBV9 CASSVDEGTDTQYF
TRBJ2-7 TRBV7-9 CASSPRTSESTGRSYEQYF
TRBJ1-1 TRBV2 CATRGTTNTEAFF
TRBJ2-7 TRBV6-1 CASSLAGASSYEQYF
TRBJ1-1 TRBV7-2 CASSSYTEAFF
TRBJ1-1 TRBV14 CASSQPPGRGGFTEAFF
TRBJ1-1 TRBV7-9 CASSLQVNTEAFF
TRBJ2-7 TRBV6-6 CASSYAGYEQYF
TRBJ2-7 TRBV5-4 CASSLGGQLYEQYF
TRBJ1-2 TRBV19 CASSLLNTGFYGYTF